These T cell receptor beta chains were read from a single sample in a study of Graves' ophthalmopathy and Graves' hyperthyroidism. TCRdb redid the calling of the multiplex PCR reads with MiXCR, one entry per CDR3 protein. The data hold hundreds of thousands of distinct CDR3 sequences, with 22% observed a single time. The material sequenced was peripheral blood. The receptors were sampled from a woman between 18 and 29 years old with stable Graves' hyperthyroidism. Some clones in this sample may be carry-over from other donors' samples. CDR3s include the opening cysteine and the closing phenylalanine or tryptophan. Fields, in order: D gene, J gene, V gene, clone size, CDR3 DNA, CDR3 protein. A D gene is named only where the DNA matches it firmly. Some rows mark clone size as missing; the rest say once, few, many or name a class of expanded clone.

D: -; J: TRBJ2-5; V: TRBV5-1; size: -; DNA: TGCGCCAGCAGCTTGAGTTTGGCAACAGCTCCGACTCAAGAGACCCAGTACTTC; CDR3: CASSLSLATAPTQETQYF
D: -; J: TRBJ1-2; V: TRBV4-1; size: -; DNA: TGCGCCAGCAGCCAAGGAGATGGCAGACATAACTATGGCTACACCTTC; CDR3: CASSQGDGRHNYGYTF
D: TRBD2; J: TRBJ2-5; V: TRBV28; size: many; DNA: TGTGCCAGCAGTTTCTCGTCGGGAGGGGAGACCCAGTACTTC; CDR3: CASSFSSGGETQYF
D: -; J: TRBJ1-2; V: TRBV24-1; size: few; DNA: TGTGCCACCAGTGATAACTATGGCTACACCTTC; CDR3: CATSDNYGYTF
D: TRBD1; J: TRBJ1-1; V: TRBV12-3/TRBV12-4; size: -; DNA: TGTGCCAGCAGCACCGGGACAGCCCCTGAAGCTTTCTTT; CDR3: CASSTGTAPEAFF
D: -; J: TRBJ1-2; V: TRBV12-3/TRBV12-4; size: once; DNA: TGTGCCAGTAGGAGAGCGGATTGGGATGGCTACACCTTC; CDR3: CASRRADWDGYTF
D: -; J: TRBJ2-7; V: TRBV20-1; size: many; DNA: TGCAGTGCTAGAGGGAACCGTGAGGACTACGAGCAGTACTTC; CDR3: CSARGNREDYEQYF
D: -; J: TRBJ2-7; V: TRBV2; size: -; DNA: TGTGCCAGCGCCTATGGGCCGCAGTACTTC; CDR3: CASAYGPQYF
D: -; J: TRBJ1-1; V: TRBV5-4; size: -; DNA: TGTGCCAGCCCCGCCAGGACAGTAAACACTGAAGCTTTCTTT; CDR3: CASPARTVNTEAFF
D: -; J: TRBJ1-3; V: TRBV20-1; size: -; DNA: TGCAGTGTTCCATCAAACGGGAACACCATATATTTT; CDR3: CSVPSNGNTIYF
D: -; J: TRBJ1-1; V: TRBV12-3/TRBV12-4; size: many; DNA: TGTGCCAGCACCGGACTCCTGAACACTGAAGCTTTCTTT; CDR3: CASTGLLNTEAFF
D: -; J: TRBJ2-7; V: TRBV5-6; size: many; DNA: TGTGCCAGCAGCGGGGGGAATTACTCCTACGAGCAGTACTTC; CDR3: CASSGGNYSYEQYF
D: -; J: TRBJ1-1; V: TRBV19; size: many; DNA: TGTGCCAGTAGTATAGATCCAGGGCCGAACACTGAAGCTTTCTTT; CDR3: CASSIDPGPNTEAFF
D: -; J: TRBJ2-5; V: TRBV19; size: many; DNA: TGTGCCAGTAGTCCTCTAGGCGGCCCAGAGACCCAGTACTTC; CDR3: CASSPLGGPETQYF
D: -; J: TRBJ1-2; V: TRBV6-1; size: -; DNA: TGTGCCAGCAGTGAATATGGGGACTATGGCTACACCTTC; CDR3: CASSEYGDYGYTF
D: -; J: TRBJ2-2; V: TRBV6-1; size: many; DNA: TGTGCCAGCATTCACAGGGACCTGAACACCGGGGAGCTGTTTTTT; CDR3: CASIHRDLNTGELFF
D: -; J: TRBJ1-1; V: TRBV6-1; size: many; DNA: TGTGCCAGCAGTGAAGTAACTGAAGCTTTCTTT; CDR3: CASSEVTEAFF
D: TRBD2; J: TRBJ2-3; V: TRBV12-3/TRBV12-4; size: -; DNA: TGTGCCAGCGGCCGAACTAGCGGGAGTGGGACAGATACGCAGTATTTT; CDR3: CASGRTSGSGTDTQYF
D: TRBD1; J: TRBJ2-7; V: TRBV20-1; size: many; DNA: TGCAGTGCTAGATTCGTGACAGGGGGCGACGAGCAGTACTTC; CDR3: CSARFVTGGDEQYF
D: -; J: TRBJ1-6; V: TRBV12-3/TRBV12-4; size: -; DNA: TGTGCCAGCAGTTTAGGTCGGCTTTGGGATAATTCACCCCTCCACTTT; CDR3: CASSLGRLWDNSPLHF
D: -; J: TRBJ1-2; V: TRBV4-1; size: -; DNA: TGCGCCAGCAGCCAAGGACCGACAGGCAACTATGGCTACACCTTC; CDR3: CASSQGPTGNYGYTF
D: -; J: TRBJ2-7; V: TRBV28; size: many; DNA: TGTGCCAGCAGCCCGGCAGGGTTTGTGGCTGGCGAGCAGTACTTC; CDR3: CASSPAGFVAGEQYF
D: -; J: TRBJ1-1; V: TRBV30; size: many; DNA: TGTGCCTGGAGTGTAAATAGGGTGAACACTGAAGCTTTCTTT; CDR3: CAWSVNRVNTEAFF
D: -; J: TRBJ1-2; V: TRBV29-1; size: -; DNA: TGCAGCGTTGAAGATCTTCTCGAGGGTAACTATGGCTACACCTTC; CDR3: CSVEDLLEGNYGYTF
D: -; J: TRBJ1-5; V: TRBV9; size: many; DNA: TGTGCCAGCAGCCTCGGGAACCTCAATCAGCCCCAGCATTTT; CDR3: CASSLGNLNQPQHF
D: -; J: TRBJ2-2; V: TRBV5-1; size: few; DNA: TGCGCCAGCAGCTTTTCAACAGGGAACACCGGGGAGCTGTTTTTT; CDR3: CASSFSTGNTGELFF
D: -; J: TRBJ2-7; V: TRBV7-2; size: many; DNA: TGTGCCAGCAGCTTACAAGTAGCGAACTACGAGCAGTACTTC; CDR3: CASSLQVANYEQYF
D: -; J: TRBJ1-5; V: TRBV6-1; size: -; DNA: TGTGCCAGCAGTGAACGACAGTATAGCAATCAGCCCCAGCATTTT; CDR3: CASSERQYSNQPQHF
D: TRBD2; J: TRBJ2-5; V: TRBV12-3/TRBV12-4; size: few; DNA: TGTGCCAGCAGTTGGGGACTAGTGTGGCAGTACTTC; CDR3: CASSWGLVWQYF
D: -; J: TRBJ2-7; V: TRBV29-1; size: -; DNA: TGCAGCGTTGAAGATCCGGCCTACGAGCAGTACTTC; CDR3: CSVEDPAYEQYF
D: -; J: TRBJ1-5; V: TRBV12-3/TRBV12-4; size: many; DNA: TGTGCCAGCAGGGAAACGGGATCCCTGGGAACTCAGCCCCAGCATTTT; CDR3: CASRETGSLGTQPQHF
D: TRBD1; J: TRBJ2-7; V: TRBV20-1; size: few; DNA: TGCAGTGCCCAGACAGGGGGTTTCTACGAGCAGTACTTC; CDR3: CSAQTGGFYEQYF
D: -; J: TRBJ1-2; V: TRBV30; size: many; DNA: TGTGCCTGGAGTGTACAGATTCTCTATGGCTACACCTTC; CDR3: CAWSVQILYGYTF
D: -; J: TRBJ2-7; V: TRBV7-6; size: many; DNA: TGTGCCAGCACCCCCCTGTCGGGCACTGTCTACGAGCAGTACTTC; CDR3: CASTPLSGTVYEQYF
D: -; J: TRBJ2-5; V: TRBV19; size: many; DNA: TGTGCCAGTAGTATAAGTCAATCGGACCAAGAGACCCAGTACTTC; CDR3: CASSISQSDQETQYF
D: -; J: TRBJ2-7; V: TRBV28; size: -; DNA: TGTGCCAGCAGTTTATCCCACGGACGAGGCGGGCAGTACTTC; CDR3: CASSLSHGRGGQYF
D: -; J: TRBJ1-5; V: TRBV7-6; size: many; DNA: TGTGCCAGCAGCTTAGGAGCCTTAGAGGGGCCCCAGCATTTT; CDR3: CASSLGALEGPQHF
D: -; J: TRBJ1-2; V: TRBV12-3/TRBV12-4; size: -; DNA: TGTGCCAGCAGTTTATTTCTGGGTGGCTACACCTTC; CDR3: CASSLFLGGYTF
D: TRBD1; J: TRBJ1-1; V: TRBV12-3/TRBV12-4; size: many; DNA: TGTGCCACCTCGTGGGGACAGTCGAACACTGAGGCTTTCTTT; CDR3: CATSWGQSNTEAFF
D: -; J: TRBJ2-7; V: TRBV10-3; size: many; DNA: TGTGCCATCAATGGGGACGGGACCGCGGCGGACGAGCAGTACTTC; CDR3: CAINGDGTAADEQYF
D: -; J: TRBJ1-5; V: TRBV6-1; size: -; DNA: TGTGCCAGCAGCTCGTCCACAGCTCAGCCCCAGCATTTT; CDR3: CASSSSTAQPQHF
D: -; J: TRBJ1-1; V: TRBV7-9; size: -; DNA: TGTGCCAGCAGCCTTCTACTGGTGATGGGCACTGAAGCTTTCTTT; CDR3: CASSLLLVMGTEAFF